This T cell receptor beta chain was identified during a study of vaccination and CD4 T cells after COVID-19 (dated by TCRdb to between 2022 and 2023). Background on the whole study: Convalescent patients had a positive SARS-CoV-2 result on nasal swab PCR, and of these patients, fewer than ten had mild disease and one had severe disease. The convalescent cohort comprised six males and four females, including two Hispanic individuals, seven Caucasians, two Asians and one multiracial person. Participants received two doses of either the Pfizer-BioNTech BNT162b2 vaccine (n=8) or the Moderna mRNA-1273 vaccine (n=2). Post-COVID blood samples from convalescent patients were collected a median of around 110 days after diagnosis, with a range of roughly 30 to 170 days. Post-vaccine blood samples were collected a median of about 72 days after the second vaccine dose, ranging from roughly 13 to 250 days. Culture stimuli were overlapping spike peptide pools from SARS-CoV-2 and from the common cold coronaviruses HCoV-NL63, HCoV-OC43 and HCoV-229E. Control cultures used a CEFX viral epitope pool as positive control, an HIV-1 Nef peptide pool as negative control, or no peptide. The spike-specific CD4+ TCR repertoire was compared before and after mRNA vaccination in nine to ten COVID-19 convalescent patients and a handful of infection-naive healthy vaccine recipients.

In light of the paper, this sample's treatment or condition label describes: roughly 10-day PBMC culture with coronavirus spike peptide pools or control peptides (ViraFEST assay). The ViraFEST assay, used in the study, expanded antigen-specific T cells with peptide pools and then identified the expanded clonotypes through TCR sequencing. The convalescent patients' positive SARS-CoV-2 PCR tests fell between March and December 2020, which was before the Alpha, Beta and Delta variants emerged in the United States. PBMCs were cultured at 1.5 million to 2.5 million per well in IMDM supplemented with approximately 5% human AB serum and around 10 IU/ml IL-2, with around 10 ug/ml peptide pools added. Half of the culture medium was replaced with fresh IL-2-containing medium on days 3 and 7. CD4+ T cells were isolated after approximately ten days of culture through negative selection using the EasySep CD4+ T cell isolation kit. Ficoll-Paque Plus gradient centrifugation was used to isolate PBMCs from whole blood, and the isolated PBMCs were then either used fresh or cryopreserved at -140C. In general, triplicate wells were set up for every culture condition.

Taken from cysteine to phenylalanine, the CDR3 has 16 residues. Here the CDR3 DNA is all that survives: 48 bases in frame from base 1. The germline V gene (reference sequence) gives CDR1 as MNHEY and CDR2 as SMNVEV. V lost 0 bases and J lost 2 bases; the stretch between them is 11 bases long. The library was produced with PCR. DNA from cultured CD4+ T cells was subjected to TCR sequencing with the Oncomine TCR Beta short-read assay at the Johns Hopkins FTIC core. Genomic DNA was extracted from the cultured CD4+ T cells with the QIAamp micro DNA kit. The Oncomine TCR Beta libraries from cultured CD4+ T cells were pooled using unique dual indexes and then sequenced on an Illumina iSeq 100. The study's own analysis went as follows. Non-productive sequences were removed, and CDR3s not starting with C, not ending with F or W, or shorter than 7 amino acids were discarded. Antigen-specific clonotypes were identified with the MANAFEST web application by comparing peptide-stimulated wells with reference and other culture wells. Positive clones required FDR below 0.05, an odds ratio above 5, and productive frequency above 0.1% in at least two of three replicate wells. Clonotypes that were significantly expanded in both SARS-CoV-2 spike wells and at least one common cold coronavirus spike condition were defined as cross-reactive. Levenshtein distances (stringdist) and unrooted phylogenetic trees (ape) in R version 3.6.1 were used to assess CDR3 homology. TCRdb reworked the public reads: Q25 trimming with fastp, MiXCR clone assembly, productive beta chains retained. Entries that share a CDR3 protein sequence are merged under the most common genes and DNA. TCRdb's processing, not the authors' own work, is the source of the V and J calls. The sample table shows approximately 10,000 distinct CDR3 sequences, and over 65% are seen once. The ten top clones hold roughly 13% of the sample.

A word on this clonotype: The clone's antigen remains unknown. Per-base qualities were not stored, and no clone one base away is much larger.

The study at large found these results: Of the vaccine-specific clones in convalescent patients, 304 of 307, or nearly all, reacted only to SARS-CoV-2 spike and did not cross-react with common cold coronaviruses. Although the median number of SARS-CoV-2-reactive clonotypes went up from around 20 after infection to about 38 after vaccination, the increase was not significant. The number of convalescent patients in the study was relatively small, and the study did not examine early timepoints following natural infection. In convalescent patients, a median 86.3% of post-vaccine SARS-CoV-2-reactive clones were detected only after vaccination, suggesting vaccine-specific priming.

The V and J segments used are TRBV27 and TRBJ1-5, with TRBD1 tentatively as D gene (6 bases match). The sample consisted of CD4+ T cells from blood, cultured in vitro. The receptor comes from a human donor who had recovered from COVID-19. This receptor carries the CDR3 CASSLSGGPGNQPQHF. The sequenced DNA is TGTGCCAGCAGTTTATCGGGGGGGCCAGGCAATCAGCCCCAGCATTTT.